Shown below are 26 T cell receptor beta chains from a single sample sequenced in a study of graft-versus-host responses after intestinal transplantation. Antigens of these TCRs are unknown. The assay was immunoSEQ multiplex PCR, and TCRdb's table has in-frame clones only and misses some. The sample carries roughly 110,000 clones, 90% to 95% recorded once. This sample comprised unstimulated CD8+ T cells sorted from spleen or lymph node cells, obtained before transplant. The source is a human donor who was the organ donor for an intestinal transplant.

The J gene is TRBJ2-7, the V gene TRBV27; weak D call: TRBD2 (6 bases). The germline gives CDR1 MNHEY, CDR2 SMNVEV (reference sequence). Trimming removed 6 bases at V and 5 bases at J, with 20 bases between. The CDR3 sequence is 15 residues long. The CDR3 loop reads CASRISSGSFNEQYF. In nucleotides, the CDR3 is TGTGCCAGCAGGATCTCATCCGGGAGTTTCAACGAGCAGTACTTC.

The chain employs TRBV2 and TRBJ1-1; possibly TRBD1 for D (6 bases). Germline CDR1 reads SNHLY; CDR2 reads FYNNEI. This CDR3 region has 13 residues. Trimming took 7 bases from V and 4 from J, leaving 13 bases between them. CDR3 protein: CASKMVGGTEAFF. The CDR3 coding sequence is TGTGCCAGCAAGATGGTAGGGGGCACTGAAGCTTTCTTT.

V and J are TRBV27 and TRBJ2-7; 8 positions agree with TRBD2. CDR3 length: 14 residues. Germline CDR1 is MNHEY and CDR2 is SMNVEV (reference sequence). Unmatched junction bases numbered 4, after V lost 6 bases and J lost 0 bases. CDR3 residues: CASRELADSYEQYF. The CDR3 coding sequence is TGTGCCAGCAGAGAACTAGCGGACTCCTACGAGCAGTACTTC.

The chain employs TRBV28 and TRBJ2-3; 11 nucleotides match TRBD2. Trimming took 4 bases from V and 0 from J; bases not matched to a gene: 6. This CDR3 spans 17 amino acids. Germline CDR1 and CDR2: MDHEN and SYDVKM. In nucleotides, the CDR3 is TGTGCCAGCAGTTCACCGGGACTAGCGGCGAGCACAGATACGCAGTATTTT. Protein product: CASSSPGLAASTDTQYF.

The rearrangement uses TRBV7-9 and TRBJ2-1; D ambiguous. The CDR3 sequence is 11 residues long. V was clipped by 1 base and J by 9 bases, with 4 bases between them. From germline, CDR1 is SEHNR and CDR2 FQNEAQ (reference sequence). The CDR3 is CASSLEGEQFF. The DNA of the CDR3 is TGTGCCAGCAGCTTAGAAGGTGAGCAGTTCTTC.

This clone came up once. The chain uses TRBV30 and TRBJ1-1; D is perhaps TRBD1 (6 bases). The germline CDR1 and CDR2 sequences are GTSNPN and SVGIG (reference sequence). The CDR3 contains 15 residues. Trimming removed 0 bases at V and 11 bases at J, with 22 bases between. The CDR3 DNA follows: TGTGCCTGGAGTGTCCCCACGACAGGTGGGATTAACGCTTTCTTT. Translating gives CAWSVPTTGGINAFF.

V is TRBV4-2 and J is TRBJ2-1; D is uncertain. This CDR3 is built from 15 residues. Germline CDR1 reads LGHNA; CDR2 reads YNFKEQ. V was trimmed by 0 bases and J by 6 bases, leaving 12 bases between them. The CDR3 DNA reads as TGTGCCAGCAGCCAAGATCTGCTAGTGGGCAATGAGCAGTTCTTC. Translated: CASSQDLLVGNEQFF.

The chain joins TRBV27 to TRBJ2-7; D may be TRBD2 (6 bases). The germline gives CDR1 MNHEY, CDR2 SMNVEV (reference sequence). Deletions cut 8 bases from V and 1 base from J, with 6 bases between. This CDR3 spans 11 amino acids. The chain's CDR3 is CASGGSYEQYF. The CDR3 DNA sequence: TGTGCCAGCGGAGGGTCCTACGAGCAGTACTTC.

This chain joins TRBV21-1 and TRBJ2-2; TRBD2 reflects the table's D call only, with no check against the DNA. TRBV21-1 is designated a pseudogene. This CDR3 is 13 amino acids long. CDR3 nucleotides: TGTGCCAGCAGACTAGCGAACACCGGGGAGCTGTTTTTT. It specifies CASRLANTGELFF.

The chain links TRBV27 to TRBJ2-3, with 10 nucleotides matching TRBD1. V lost 6 bases, J lost 1 base, and 13 bases stayed unmatched. Germline V CDR1 and CDR2: MNHEY, SMNVEV (reference sequence). The CDR3 spans 18 residues. CDR3 region: CASRIRGTGTGGTDTQYF. The CDR3 nucleotides read TGTGCCAGCAGAATTAGGGGCACCGGGACAGGGGGCACAGATACGCAGTATTTT.

This chain links TRBV27 with TRBJ2-5, with 7 positions matching TRBD1. Trimming took 4 bases from V and 5 from J; bases not matched to a gene: 4. The CDR3 length is 13 residues. Looked up from germline, CDR1 is MNHEY and CDR2 is SMNVEV (reference sequence). CDR3 coding DNA: TGTGCCAGCAGTTCGCCACAGGGGGAGACCCAGTACTTC. This encodes CASSSPQGETQYF.

This chain joins TRBV4-3 and TRBJ2-5, with 7 bases fitting TRBD1. V lost 5 bases and J lost 4; bases outside the gene matches: 7. Germline V gives CDR1 LGHNA, CDR2 YSLEER. The CDR3 sequence is 14 residues long. CDR3 bases: TGCGCCAGCAGCACCCGACAGGGCGGAGAGACCCAGTACTTC. Translated, it gives CASSTRQGGETQYF.

The chain has TRBV27 and TRBJ1-5; no clear D gene. CDR1 is MNHEY, CDR2 SMNVEV, per germline (reference sequence). This CDR3 is built from 11 residues. Trimming took 11 bases from V and 0 from J, leaving 5 bases between them. DNA for the CDR3: TGTGCCGGACCTAGCAATCAGCCCCAGCATTTT. This codes for CAGPSNQPQHF.

The chain is built from TRBV18 and TRBJ2-1; D uncertain. V lost 3 bases to trimming and J lost 6 bases, with 15 bases between them. This CDR3 region has 15 residues. Germline-derived CDR1 and CDR2 are KGHSH and LQKENI. The CDR3 DNA follows: TGTGCCAGCTCACCGACACCTAGAGATCCCAATGAGCAGTTCTTC. This translates into CASSPTPRDPNEQFF. The full variable domain, in which reference TRBV18 and TRBJ2-1 provide the parts outside the CDR3, is NAGVMQNPRHLVRRRGQEARLRCSPMKGHSHVYWYRQLPEEGLKFMVYLQKENIIDESGMPKERFSAEFPKEGPSILRIQQVVRGDSAAYFCASSPTPRDPNEQFFGPGTRLTVL.

The CDR3 DNA is TGTGCCAGCGGCGACAGCGGGGAGCTGTTTTTT. Translated, it gives CASGDSGELFF. The J gene is TRBJ2-2, the V gene TRBV6-5; D is perhaps TRBD1 (5 bases). Trimming left V 8 bases short and J 7 bases short, with 8 bases between. CDR3 size: 11 residues. Germline V gives CDR1 MNHEY, CDR2 SVGAGI.

The rearrangement joins TRBV7-8 to TRBJ2-7, with 12 bases lining up with TRBD1. Germline V gene sequence: CDR1 SGHVS, CDR2 FQNEAQ. V lost 5 bases to trimming and J lost 5 bases; unmatched junction nucleotides: 13. The CDR3 has 17 residues. CDR3 sequence reads: CASSVPGTGGPLHEQYF. The CDR3 DNA reads as TGTGCCAGCAGCGTCCCCGGGACAGGGGGCCCCTTACACGAGCAGTACTTC.

The chain carries TRBV7-9 and TRBJ2-7; 11 bases agree with TRBD1. Per the germline V gene, CDR1 is SEHNR and CDR2 is FQNEAQ (reference sequence). V shed 1 base and J 5 bases; nucleotides not matched to a gene: 1. The CDR3 consists of 14 residues. The CDR3 region has the DNA TGTGCCAGCAGCTTAGGGACAGGGGGCAACGAGCAGTACTTC. As protein: CASSLGTGGNEQYF.

The chain is built from TRBV27 and TRBJ2-1; 7 bases align to TRBD1. Per the germline V gene, CDR1 is MNHEY and CDR2 is SMNVEV (reference sequence). The CDR3 loop spans 17 amino acids. J gave up 0 bases and V 2 bases, and 7 bases lay outside the gene matches. The CDR3 here is CASSLTHRGPSYNEQFF. In DNA, the CDR3 is TGTGCCAGCAGTTTAACACACAGGGGACCCTCCTACAATGAGCAGTTCTTC.

This CDR3 reads CASSSSGTSPNEQFF. The CDR3, as DNA: TGTGCCAGCAGCTCTTCCGGGACTAGCCCCAATGAGCAGTTCTTC. The V gene is TRBV7-9, the J gene TRBJ2-1, with 9 nucleotides matching TRBD2. Germline V gives CDR1 SEHNR, CDR2 FQNEAQ (reference sequence). The CDR3 sequence is 15 residues long. V shed 4 bases and J 6 bases; nucleotides not matched to a gene: 7.

The rearrangement links TRBV5-1 to TRBJ1-1; D unresolved. The CDR3 is 16 amino acids. Trimming pared 0 bases from V and 2 bases from J, leaving 14 bases between. Germline lookup yields CDR1 SGHRS and CDR2 YFSETQ. The CDR3, as DNA: TGCGCCAGCAGCTTGGGCAGCTTCAGCGTTAACACTGAAGCTTTCTTT. Translated, it gives CASSLGSFSVNTEAFF.

This chain uses TRBV14 with TRBJ2-7; a weak D match, TRBD2 (6 bases). CDR1 and CDR2 (germline): SGHDN, FVKESK. The CDR3 loop spans 17 amino acids. V gave up 3 bases and J gave up 2 bases, with 20 bases separating them. This CDR3 reads CASSHGILARYPYEQYF. CDR3 in DNA: TGTGCCAGCAGCCACGGCATCCTAGCGAGATACCCCTACGAGCAGTACTTC.

This clone has just one count. V usage is TRBV19 and J usage is TRBJ2-3, with 10 positions matching TRBD2. The CDR3 is 14 amino acids. J lost 0 bases, V lost 6 bases, and 0 bases had no gene match. CDR1 and CDR2 (germline): LNHDA, SQIVND (reference sequence). The CDR3 DNA sequence: TGTGCCAGTAGGACTAGCGGGAGCACAGATACGCAGTATTTT. Its protein is CASRTSGSTDTQYF.

The chain recombines TRBV2 with TRBJ2-1, with 10 bases that match TRBD1. The V gene end was trimmed by 11 bases and the J gene end by 7 bases; junction bases not matched to a gene: 14. Germline V gene lookup returns CDR1 SNHLY and CDR2 FYNNEI. This CDR3 region has 15 residues. The CDR3 DNA sequence: TGTGCCGGCAAGGGCGGGACAGGGGTGGGAAATGAGCAGTTCTTC. Its translation: CAGKGGTGVGNEQFF.

The chain combines TRBV9 with TRBJ1-1, with 8 bases aligning to TRBD1. Germline loops: CDR1 SGDLS, CDR2 YYNGEE. V lost 2 bases and J lost 4; bases outside the gene matches: 4. CDR3 length: 14 residues. CDR3 bases: TGTGCCAGCAGCGTTTCTACAGGGGGCACTGAAGCTTTCTTT. It codes for CASSVSTGGTEAFF.

The V gene is TRBV7-6, the J gene TRBJ2-1, with 10 bases fitting TRBD2. Germline V gene lookup returns CDR1 SGHVS and CDR2 FNYEAQ. V lost 2 bases to trimming and J lost 5 bases; unmatched junction nucleotides: 0. This CDR3 has 14 residues. In DNA, the CDR3 is TGTGCCAGCAGCTTACTAGCGGGAGACAATGAGCAGTTCTTC. It specifies CASSLLAGDNEQFF.

A remark on this clone: Within the sample, other DNA sequences also encode this same CDR3. The chain carries TRBV30 and TRBJ2-7, with a possible D match to TRBD1 (6 bases). The CDR3 loop spans 12 amino acids. Between the trimmed V and J ends, which lost 0 bases and 3 bases, there was a span of 6 bases. Germline lookup yields CDR1 GTSNPN and CDR2 SVGIG (reference sequence). The CDR3 DNA sequence: TGTGCCTGGAGTGTACAGGGCTACGAGCAGTACTTC. It codes for CAWSVQGYEQYF. Looking up the rest from reference TRBV30 and TRBJ2-7 gives the full variable domain: SQTIHQWPATLVQPVGSPLSLECTVEGTSNPNLYWYRQAAGRGLQLLFYSVGIGQISSEVPQNLSASRPQDRQFILSSKKLLLSDSGFYLCAWSVQGYEQYFGPGTRLTVT.